Below, one T cell receptor (beta chain) is given with its context. In the original workflow: Counts of nucleated cells, estimated from reference gene primer amplification, were obtained. The table came from immunoSEQ multiplex PCR; TCRdb's copy has only in-frame clones and leaves some out. Clone size and the V and J calls come from that table; the DNA yielded D and trimming. The data hold about 88,000 clones, with approximately 88% observed a single time. This sample is drawn from a study of blood T cell repertoires in COVID-19. Across the whole study: The United States, Italy and Spain supplied acute and convalescent COVID-19 samples. T cells, B-cell-depleted T cells, or PBMCs supplied cDNA or gDNA.

The V gene's germline CDR1 is SGHVS and CDR2 FQNEAQ. The CDR3 contains 14 residues. Deletions cut 2 bases from V and 2 bases from J, with 9 bases between. This rearrangement joins TRBV7-8 to TRBJ1-2; D is uncertain. The sequence was collected from a man older than 75 with acute or convalescent COVID-19. Sequenced sample: peripheral blood. This CDR3 is CASSLMEANYGYTF. In DNA form, the CDR3 reads TGTGCCAGCAGCTTAATGGAGGCAAACTATGGCTACACCTTC. Complete variable domain (other parts from reference TRBV7-8 and TRBJ1-2): GAGVSQSPRYKVAKRGQDVALRCDPISGHVSLFWYQQALGQGPEFLTYFQNEAQLDKSGLPSDRFFAERPEGSVSTLKIQRTQQEDSAVYLCASSLMEANYGYTFGSGTRLTVV.